This is a list of T cell receptor beta chains from one sample in a study of blood T cell repertoires in COVID-19. Repertoires were generated with immunoSEQ multiplex PCR, while TCRdb's copy carries only in-frame clones and drops some. Here the sample spans about 270,000 clones, 65% to 90% being singletons. The material sequenced was peripheral blood. The receptors shown here come from a human donor in a cohort sampled during active COVID-19. Both conserved end residues are part of each CDR3. D genes are given only for firm matches. Rows give clone size only sometimes, using once, few, many, or a class for an expanded clone.

TRBJ2-4 | once | TRBV9 | TRBD2 | TGTGCCAGCAGCGTAGGGGATCCGGGAGGGCTAGCGGGGCTGGCCATTCAGTACTTC | CASSVGDPGGLAGLAIQYF
TRBJ2-3 | NA | TRBV3-1/TRBV3-2 | TRBD2 | TGTGCCAGCAGCTTAACCGGGACTACCAGCACAGATACGCAGTATTTT | CASSLTGTTSTDTQYF
TRBJ1-4 | once | TRBV6-5 | NA | TGTGCCAGCACGGGGTTGCGGGGTGAAAAACTGTTTTTT | CASTGLRGEKLFF
TRBJ1-2 | few | TRBV9 | TRBD1 | TGTGCCAGCAGCGTATCAGTAACTGGGACAGGGGAGGGCTACACCTTC | CASSVSVTGTGEGYTF
TRBJ2-6 | NA | TRBV28 | NA | TGTGCCAGCAGTTTATTGGCAGAGCAGGGGCAAAACGTCCTGACTTTC | CASSLLAEQGQNVLTF
TRBJ2-4 | NA | TRBV2 | NA | TGTGCCAGCGGCGGCGGGCAGGGGAAAAACATTCAGTACTTC | CASGGGQGKNIQYF
TRBJ2-1 | NA | TRBV12-3/TRBV12-4 | NA | TGTGCCAGCAGTTTACGAGGATCGGATGAGCAGTTCTTC | CASSLRGSDEQFF
TRBJ2-1 | NA | TRBV5-4 | TRBD2 | TGTGCCAGCAGCTTGCCCCCTCTAGCGGGAGGGCCCAATGAGCAGTTCTTC | CASSLPPLAGGPNEQFF
TRBJ2-7 | NA | TRBV28 | TRBD2 | TGTGCCAGCAGTACATTTAGCGGGGGATACGAGCAGTACTTC | CASSTFSGGYEQYF
TRBJ1-2 | NA | TRBV19 | TRBD1 | TGTGCCAGTAGTATAGCGGCAGGGGGCTATGGCTACACCTTC | CASSIAAGGYGYTF
TRBJ1-2 | NA | TRBV29-1 | TRBD1 | TGCAGCGCCCGTCTCAGGGGGCAAGGGAATGGCTACACCTTC | CSARLRGQGNGYTF